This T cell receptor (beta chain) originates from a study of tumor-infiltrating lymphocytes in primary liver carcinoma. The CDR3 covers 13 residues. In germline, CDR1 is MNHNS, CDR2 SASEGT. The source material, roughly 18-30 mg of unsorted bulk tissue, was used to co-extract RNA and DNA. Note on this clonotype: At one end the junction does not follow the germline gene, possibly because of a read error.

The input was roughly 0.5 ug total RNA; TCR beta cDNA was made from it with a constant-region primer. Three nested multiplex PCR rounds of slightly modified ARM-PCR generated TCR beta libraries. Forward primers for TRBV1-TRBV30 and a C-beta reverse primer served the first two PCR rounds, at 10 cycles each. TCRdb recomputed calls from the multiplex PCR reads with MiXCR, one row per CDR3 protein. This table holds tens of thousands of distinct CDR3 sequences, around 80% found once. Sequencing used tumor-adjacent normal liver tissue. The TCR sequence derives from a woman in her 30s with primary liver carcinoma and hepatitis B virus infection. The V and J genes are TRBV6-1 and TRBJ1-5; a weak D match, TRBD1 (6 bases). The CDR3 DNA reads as TGTGCCAGCAATCAGGGGTTCAATCAGCCCCATCATTTT. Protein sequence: CASNQGFNQPHHF.